The 26 T cell receptor beta chains below all came from one sample that was sequenced in a study of T cells in women clearing cervical HPV infection. Sequencing used immunoSEQ multiplex PCR; TCRdb keeps in-frame clones, though not all of them. Across about 30,000 clones, the top ten clones capture under 8.5% of the sample. The sequencing input was blood buffy coat. These receptors were taken from a woman between 18 and 69 years old with a cervical HPV16 infection that either progressed to CIN3+ or cleared (not recorded which).

A word on this clone: Read data end 3 residues before the CDR3 end; the end is taken from the germline J gene. V gene TRBV29-1 combines with J gene TRBJ2-7, with a tentative D call TRBD2 (6 bases). The CDR3 runs to 14 residues. V was clipped by 7 bases and J by 1 base, with 17 bases between them. In germline, CDR1 is SQVTM, CDR2 ANQGSEA. This CDR3 reads CSALGDGLSYEQYF. CDR3 bases read: TGCAGCGCCCTGGGGGACGGACTATCCTACGAG.

This chain's CDR3 is CASRTGRDTQYF. The covered CDR3 bases are TGTGCCAGTAGGACAGGGAGGGATACG. The chain is built from TRBV2 and TRBJ2-3, with 8 bases identical to TRBD1. Read sequence stops 3 residues before the CDR3 end, and the germline J gene provides the missing end. The V and J ends lost 9 bases and 6 bases, in that order; junction bases with no gene match: 5. The CDR3 has 12 residues. Germline values: CDR1 SNHLY, CDR2 FYNNEI.

Concerning this clone itself: The missing CDR3 end, 3 residues past where the read stops, is filled in from the germline J gene. This rearrangement joins TRBV6-1 to TRBJ1-5, with 7 positions matching TRBD1. The trim removed 4 bases at V and 4 bases at J, leaving 10 bases unmatched. Germline V gene data show CDR1 as MNHNS and CDR2 as SASEGT. CDR3 length: 16 residues. CDR3 bases read: TGTGCCAGCAGTGTACAGGGGCGCCTTGAGAATCAGCCC. Translated: CASSVQGRLENQP. The full CDR3 sequence reads CASSVQGRLENQPQHF.

About this clone itself: The CDR3 extends 3 residues past the end of the read, so its final part is completed from the germline J gene. The genes are TRBV6-1 and TRBJ1-1; 11 bases agree with TRBD1. From germline, CDR1 is MNHNS and CDR2 SASEGT. This CDR3 has 16 residues. Trimming took 2 bases from V and 3 from J; bases not matched to a gene: 5. The sequenced part of the CDR3 DNA is TGTGCCAGCAGTGAAACACCGGGACAGGGGGACACTGAA. Its protein product is CASSETPGQGDTE. The full CDR3 sequence reads CASSETPGQGDTEAFF.

Of note for this clone: The read finishes 3 residues shy of the CDR3 end, and the germline J gene is used to complete it. This chain uses TRBV30 with TRBJ2-7; D is possibly TRBD2 (6 bases). V was shortened by 1 base and J by 3 bases, with 7 bases between the two germline ends. The CDR3 extends over 12 amino acids. Per germline, CDR1 GTSNPN and CDR2 SVGIG (reference sequence). CDR3 amino acids: CAWSAGDYEQYF. The sequenced CDR3 bases are TGTGCCTGGAGTGCGGGGGACTACGAG.

For this clone: The read falls 3 residues short of the CDR3 end, and the missing part is taken from the germline J gene. The V and J genes are TRBV9 and TRBJ1-1, with D unclear. Germline CDR1 is SGDLS and CDR2 is YYNGEE. V was trimmed by 2 bases and J by 1 base, leaving 6 bases between them. The CDR3 spans 13 residues. The part of the CDR3 DNA that was read is TGTGCCAGCAGCGTGTCAGGGAACACTGAA. Translating gives CASSVSGNTE. The complete CDR3 reads CASSVSGNTEAFF.

To note about this clone: The read stops 3 residues short of the end of the CDR3; the missing end is completed from the germline J gene. V and J are TRBV18 and TRBJ2-5; weak D call: TRBD2 (6 bases). V shed 4 bases and J shed 2 bases, with 8 bases lying between them. The CDR3 loop spans 13 amino acids. Per germline, CDR1 KGHSH and CDR2 LQKENI. CDR3: CASSQGRQETQYF. The covered CDR3 bases are TGTGCCAGCTCACAGGGGAGGCAAGAGACC.

On this clone itself: The DNA ends 3 residues before the CDR3 does, and the rest of the CDR3 is filled in from the germline J gene. This sequence joins TRBV20-1 and TRBJ1-1; 11 bases map to TRBD1. The germline CDR1 and CDR2 sequences are DFQATT and SNEGSKA (reference sequence). The V gene end was trimmed by 5 bases and the J gene end by 4 bases; junction bases not matched to a gene: 6. CDR3 length: 14 residues. CDR3 protein: CSAAGTGGITEAFF. The sequenced CDR3 bases are TGCAGTGCTGCAGGGACAGGGGGGATCACTGAA.

Details on this clone: The read terminates 3 residues ahead of where the CDR3 ends, so the germline J gene completes it. This sample includes further DNA sequences coding for the same CDR3. The V and J genes are TRBV11-2 and TRBJ2-1, with 9 bases that match TRBD2. This CDR3 is 15 amino acids long. CDR1 and CDR2 (germline): SGHAT, FQNNGV. The V and J ends lost 3 bases and 7 bases, in that order; junction bases with no gene match: 7. The sequenced CDR3 bases are TGTGCCAGCAGCTTGGATCTAGCGGGGAGGAATGAG. Protein: CASSLDLAGRNE. The entire CDR3 protein reads CASSLDLAGRNEQFF.

Of note for this clone: The CDR3 end is not reached by the read, which stops 3 residues before it; the germline J gene fills it in. The V gene is TRBV4-2, the J gene TRBJ2-1, with 9 bases lining up with TRBD1. V was pared by 0 bases and J by 4 bases, with 4 bases of the junction left unmatched. Germline-derived CDR1 and CDR2 are LGHNA and YNFKEQ. CDR3 length: 16 amino acids. The sequenced part of the CDR3 DNA is TGTGCCAGCAGCCAAGATATGGGACAGGGTTACAATGAG. This sequence encodes CASSQDMGQGYNE. The full-length CDR3 reads as CASSQDMGQGYNEQFF.

With respect to this clone: The read halts 3 residues ahead of the CDR3 end, with the missing end drawn from the germline J gene. The chain couples TRBV18 to TRBJ2-5; D is uncertain. Trimming cost V 0 bases and J 1 base, with 3 bases left between them. Germline-derived CDR1 and CDR2 are KGHSH and LQKENI. CDR3 length: 13 amino acids. The CDR3 loop reads CASSPPGQETQYF. The CDR3 DNA, read in part, is TGTGCCAGCTCACCACCCGGCCAAGAGACC.

Comments on this clone: The CDR3 end lies 3 residues beyond the end of the read and is filled in from the germline J gene. The V gene is TRBV19, the J gene TRBJ2-7, with 7 bases that match TRBD1. The CDR3 is 13 residues long. The germline gives CDR1 LNHDA, CDR2 SQIVND (reference sequence). The V gene end was trimmed by 4 bases and the J gene end by 3 bases; junction bases not matched to a gene: 3. CDR3 region: CASSRDSLYEQYF. CDR3 DNA, as far as it was read: TGTGCCAGTAGTAGGGACAGCCTCTACGAG.

About this clone itself: The read falls 3 residues short of the CDR3 end, and the missing part is taken from the germline J gene. The rearrangement links TRBV20-1 to TRBJ2-3; 8 bases fit TRBD2. The V and J ends lost 6 bases and 0 bases, in that order; junction bases with no gene match: 11. CDR1 and CDR2 (germline): DFQATT, SNEGSKA (reference sequence). The CDR3 runs 16 residues. Incomplete CDR3 DNA: TGCAGTGCACTTCCTGCCCAGCGGGGGAGCACAGATACG. Translated: CSALPAQRGSTDT. The entire CDR3 protein is CSALPAQRGSTDTQYF.

Note on this clone: Coverage ceases 3 residues before the CDR3 finishes, and the germline J gene fills in the end. The chain combines TRBV20-1 with TRBJ2-1; TRBD1 matches at 9 bases. This CDR3 comprises 13 residues. Trimming removed 7 bases from V and 5 bases from J; junction bases left unmatched: 6. Germline V gives CDR1 DFQATT, CDR2 SNEGSKA (reference sequence). The CDR3 loop is CSVDRGNNNEQFF. CDR3 bases read: TGCAGTGTAGACAGGGGGAACAACAATGAG.

The CDR3 DNA, read in part, is TGTGCCAGCAGTGAGGGCGGGACAGCAAGGCAAAAA. Protein product: CASSEGGTARQK. In full, the CDR3 reads CASSEGGTARQKLFF. The chain joins TRBV2 to TRBJ1-4, with 7 bases fitting TRBD1. The observed sequence ends 3 residues before the CDR3 terminus, with the missing tail filled in from the germline J gene. CDR3 size: 15 residues. CDR1 is SNHLY and CDR2 is FYNNEI in the germline V gene. The V and J ends lost 3 bases and 9 bases, in that order; junction bases with no gene match: 10.

A note on this clone: The read ends 3 residues shy of where the CDR3 ends; the end is completed using the germline J gene. This sequence joins TRBV2 and TRBJ2-1; 9 bases are shared with TRBD1. This CDR3 contains 14 residues. Trimming at V came to 11 bases and at J to 5 bases, leaving 10 bases not matched to a gene. Per the germline V gene, CDR1 is SNHLY and CDR2 is FYNNEI. The covered CDR3 bases are TGTGCCCAAAAGACAGGGGGATACGACAATGAG. Its translation: CAQKTGGYDNE. The whole CDR3 protein is CAQKTGGYDNEQFF. Using reference TRBV2 and TRBJ2-1 for the parts outside the CDR3, the full variable domain is EPEVTQTPSHQVTQMGQEVILRCVPISNHLYFYWYRQILGQKVEFLVSFYNNEISEKSEIFDDQFSVERPDGSNFTLKIRSTKLEDSAMYFCAQKTGGYDNEQFFGPGTRLTVL.

CDR3 DNA (partial): TGCGCCAGCAGCACAGGGGCTAATGAAAAA. Translating it yields CASSTGANEK. The full CDR3 protein reads CASSTGANEKLFF. This chain joins TRBV5-1 and TRBJ1-4; 7 bases match TRBD1. The read halts 3 residues ahead of the CDR3 end, with the missing end drawn from the germline J gene. The CDR3 extends over 13 amino acids. The germline V gene encodes CDR1 SGHRS and CDR2 YFSETQ. The V segment lost 4 bases and the J segment 3 bases; nucleotides outside the gene matches: 0.

With respect to this clone: The CDR3 end is not reached by the read, which stops 3 residues before it; the germline J gene fills it in. V and J are TRBV6-4 and TRBJ2-4; 11 bases agree with TRBD1. Per the germline V gene, CDR1 is MRHNA and CDR2 is SNTAGT. The J segment lost 6 bases and the V segment lost 2 bases, leaving 0 bases of the junction unmatched. The CDR3 extends over 14 amino acids. The chain's CDR3 is CASSDGQGANIQYF. The sequenced CDR3 bases are TGTGCCAGCAGTGACGGACAGGGGGCAAACATT.

About this clone: The read stops 3 residues short of the end of the CDR3; the missing end is completed from the germline J gene. This rearrangement joins TRBV6-1 to TRBJ2-7, with a possible D match to TRBD1 (5 bases). This CDR3 comprises 14 residues. The germline V gene encodes CDR1 MNHNS and CDR2 SASEGT. Trimming removed 3 bases from V and 2 bases from J, with 11 bases in between. Incomplete CDR3 DNA: TGTGCCAGCAGTGAGTACAGGACCCCCTACGAG. Its translation is CASSEYRTPYE. The entire CDR3 sequence reads CASSEYRTPYEQYF.

CDR3 region: CASSPGVVEAFF. Incomplete CDR3 DNA: TGTGCCAGTAGTCCAGGGGTGGTTGAA. This rearrangement joins TRBV19 to TRBJ1-1; TRBD1 is a possible D gene (6 bases). The read comes to an end 3 residues before the CDR3 does, leaving the germline J gene to fill in the end. The CDR3 extends over 12 amino acids. V lost 5 bases and J lost 7, with 11 bases in between. The germline CDR1 and CDR2 sequences are LNHDA and SQIVND (reference sequence).

Remarks on this clone: The read finishes 3 residues shy of the CDR3 end, and the germline J gene is used to complete it. J is TRBJ2-1 and V is TRBV20-1; the D gene is possibly TRBD2 (5 bases). This CDR3 has 15 residues. Germline V gene sequence: CDR1 DFQATT, CDR2 SNEGSKA (reference sequence). V was clipped by 3 bases and J by 0 bases, with 12 bases between them. The part of the CDR3 DNA that was read is TGCAGTGCTAGGGTTACTCTAGCCTCCTACAATGAG. Its protein product is CSARVTLASYNE. The complete CDR3 sequence is CSARVTLASYNEQFF.

Regarding this clone: Read coverage stops 3 residues before the CDR3 terminus; the germline J gene supplies the remainder. The chain recombines TRBV19 with TRBJ2-3; possible D gene TRBD1, 6 bases. The V and J ends lost 5 bases and 2 bases respectively, with 17 bases between them. CDR1 and CDR2 (germline): LNHDA, SQIVND (reference sequence). The CDR3 length is 16 residues. The CDR3 spells CASSLAGAHLTDTQYF. CDR3 bases read: TGTGCCAGTAGTTTGGCAGGGGCCCATCTCACAGATACG.

About this clone: The read ends 3 residues before the CDR3 terminus; that terminus is restored from the germline J gene. The chain joins TRBV5-1 to TRBJ1-4; TRBD1 might be the D (6 bases). The V end was cut by 4 bases, the J end by 0 bases, with 10 bases between. CDR1 SGHRS and CDR2 YFSETQ come from the germline V gene. The CDR3 is 15 amino acids. CDR3 DNA, as far as it was read: TGCGCCAGCAGCCCCGGGACACCAACTAATGAAAAA. Protein sequence: CASSPGTPTNEK. The entire CDR3 reads CASSPGTPTNEKLFF.

Regarding this clone: The CDR3 is cut off 3 residues early in the read; its end comes from the germline J gene. This sequence joins TRBV5-1 and TRBJ2-1; a weak D match, TRBD1 (5 bases). The CDR3 has 13 residues. CDR1 is SGHRS, CDR2 YFSETQ, per germline. The germline V and J ends were trimmed by 4 bases and 6 bases, with 11 bases remaining between them. The sequenced CDR3 bases are TGCGCCAGCAGCGAACAGGTGATCAATGAG. Translating it yields CASSEQVINE. The CDR3 as a whole reads CASSEQVINEQFF.

Concerning this clone itself: One end of the junction is discordant with germline, which a read error may explain. Sequencing ends 3 residues short of the CDR3 end; the germline J gene provides the rest. This chain joins TRBV18 and TRBJ2-7; 9 bases align to TRBD1. Germline V lookup: CDR1 KGHSH, CDR2 LQKENI. The CDR3 is 17 residues long. The CDR3 sequence is CVSSPRFGDRGAYEQYF. CDR3 bases read: TGTGTCAGCTCACCACGGTTTGGCGACAGGGGGGCCTACGAG.

For this clone: Coverage ceases 3 residues before the CDR3 finishes, and the germline J gene fills in the end. V gene TRBV5-1 combines with J gene TRBJ2-4; 7 bases agree with TRBD1. The CDR3 runs 17 residues. Trimming removed 5 bases from V and 7 bases from J; junction bases left unmatched: 18. From germline, CDR1 is SGHRS and CDR2 YFSETQ. CDR3 region: CASSWDRRFLASNIQYF. Partial CDR3 DNA: TGCGCCAGCAGTTGGGACAGAAGATTCCTAGCCAGCAACATT.